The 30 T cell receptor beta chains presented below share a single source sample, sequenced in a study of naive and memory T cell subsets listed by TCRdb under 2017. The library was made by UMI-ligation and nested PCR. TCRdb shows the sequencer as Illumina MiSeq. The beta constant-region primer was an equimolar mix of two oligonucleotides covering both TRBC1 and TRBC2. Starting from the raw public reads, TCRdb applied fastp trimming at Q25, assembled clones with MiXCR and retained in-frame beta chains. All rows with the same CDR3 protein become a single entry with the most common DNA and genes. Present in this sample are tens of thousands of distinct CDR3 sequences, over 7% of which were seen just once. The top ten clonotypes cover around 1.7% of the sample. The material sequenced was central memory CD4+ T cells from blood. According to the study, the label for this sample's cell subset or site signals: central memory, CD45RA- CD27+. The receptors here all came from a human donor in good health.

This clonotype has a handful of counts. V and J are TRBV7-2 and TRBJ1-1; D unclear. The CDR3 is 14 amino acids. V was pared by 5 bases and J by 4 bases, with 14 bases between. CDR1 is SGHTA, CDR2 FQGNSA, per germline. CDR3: CASSRSPGSTEAFF. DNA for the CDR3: TGTGCCAGCAGCCGTTCCCCCGGGAGCACTGAAGCTTTCTTT. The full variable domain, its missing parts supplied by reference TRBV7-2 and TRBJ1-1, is GAGVSQSPSNKVTEKGKDVELRCDPISGHTALYWYRQSLGQGLEFLIYFQGNSAPDKSGLPSDRFSAERTGGSVSTLTIQRTQQEDSAVYLCASSRSPGSTEAFFGQGTRLTVV.

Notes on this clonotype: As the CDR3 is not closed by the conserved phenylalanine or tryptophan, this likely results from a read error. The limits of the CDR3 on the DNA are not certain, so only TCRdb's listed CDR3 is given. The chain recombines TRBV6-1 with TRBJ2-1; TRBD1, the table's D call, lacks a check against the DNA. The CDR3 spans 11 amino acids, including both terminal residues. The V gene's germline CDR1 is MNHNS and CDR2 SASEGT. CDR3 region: CASSETVREFL.

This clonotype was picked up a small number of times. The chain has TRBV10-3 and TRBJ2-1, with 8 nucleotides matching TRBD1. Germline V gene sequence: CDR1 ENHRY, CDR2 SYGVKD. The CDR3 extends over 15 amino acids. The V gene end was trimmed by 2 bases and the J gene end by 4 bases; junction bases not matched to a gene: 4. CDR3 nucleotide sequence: TGTGCCATCAGTGAGAGCACAGGGGGGTACAATGAGCAGTTCTTC. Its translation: CAISESTGGYNEQFF.

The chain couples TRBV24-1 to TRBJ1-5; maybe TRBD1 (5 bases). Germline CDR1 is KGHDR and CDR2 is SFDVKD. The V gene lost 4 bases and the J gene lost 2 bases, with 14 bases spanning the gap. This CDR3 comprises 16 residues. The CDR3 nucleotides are TGTGCCACCAGTGACACCGGGGCCGGGGGCAATCAGCCCCAGCATTTT. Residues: CATSDTGAGGNQPQHF.

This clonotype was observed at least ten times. The CDR3 reads CASSLAGQANEKLFF. The CDR3 DNA reads TGTGCCAGCAGCTTAGCGGGACAGGCTAATGAAAAACTGTTTTTT. The J gene is TRBJ1-4, the V gene TRBV7-9, with 8 bases lining up with TRBD1. J was trimmed by 3 bases and V by 0 bases; bases with no gene match: 0. Germline CDR1 and CDR2: SEHNR and FQNEAQ (reference sequence). This CDR3 spans 15 amino acids.

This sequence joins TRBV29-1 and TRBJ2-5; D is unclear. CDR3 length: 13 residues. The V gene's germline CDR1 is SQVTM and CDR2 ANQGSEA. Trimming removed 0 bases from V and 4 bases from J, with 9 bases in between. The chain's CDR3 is CSVEEIGLETQYF. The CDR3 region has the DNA TGCAGCGTTGAAGAGATAGGTCTAGAGACCCAGTACTTC.

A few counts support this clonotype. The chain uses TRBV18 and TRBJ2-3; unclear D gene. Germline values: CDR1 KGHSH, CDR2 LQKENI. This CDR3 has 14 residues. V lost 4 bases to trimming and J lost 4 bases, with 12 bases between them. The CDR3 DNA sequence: TGTGCCAGCTCACTCATACATGACGCAGATACGCAGTATTTT. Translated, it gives CASSLIHDADTQYF. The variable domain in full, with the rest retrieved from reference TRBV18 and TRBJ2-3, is NAGVMQNPRHLVRRRGQEARLRCSPMKGHSHVYWYRQLPEEGLKFMVYLQKENIIDESGMPKERFSAEFPKEGPSILRIQQVVRGDSAAYFCASSLIHDADTQYFGPGTRLTVL.

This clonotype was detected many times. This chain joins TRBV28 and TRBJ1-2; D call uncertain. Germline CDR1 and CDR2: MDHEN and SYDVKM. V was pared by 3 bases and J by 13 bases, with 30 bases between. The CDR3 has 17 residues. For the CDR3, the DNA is TGTGCCAGCAGTTTTAGCGGGCCGCCCGGCACGGAGGTTAAGGGCACCTTC. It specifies CASSFSGPPGTEVKGTF.

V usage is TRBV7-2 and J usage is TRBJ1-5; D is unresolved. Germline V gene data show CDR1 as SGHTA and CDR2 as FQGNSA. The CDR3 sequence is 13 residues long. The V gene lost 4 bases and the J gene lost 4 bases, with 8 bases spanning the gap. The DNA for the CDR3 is TGTGCCAGCAGCTCCGGGGAAAATCAGCCCCAGCATTTT. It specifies CASSSGENQPQHF. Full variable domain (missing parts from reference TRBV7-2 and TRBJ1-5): GAGVSQSPSNKVTEKGKDVELRCDPISGHTALYWYRQSLGQGLEFLIYFQGNSAPDKSGLPSDRFSAERTGGSVSTLTIQRTQQEDSAVYLCASSSGENQPQHFGDGTRLSIL.

Here the CDR3 reads CASSRRDSYEQYF. CDR3 coding DNA: TGCGCCAGCAGCCGCCGGGATTCTTACGAGCAGTACTTC. This chain joins TRBV5-1 and TRBJ2-7; D is perhaps TRBD2 (5 bases). The CDR3 covers 13 residues. CDR1 and CDR2 (germline): SGHRS, YFSETQ. The V and J ends lost 4 bases and 4 bases respectively, with 12 bases between them.

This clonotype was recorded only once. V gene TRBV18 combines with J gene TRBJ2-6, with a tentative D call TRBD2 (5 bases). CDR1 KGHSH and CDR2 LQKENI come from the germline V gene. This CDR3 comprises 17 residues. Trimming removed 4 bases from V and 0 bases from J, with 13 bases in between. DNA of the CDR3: TGTGCCAGCTCACAAACCCTAGGGAGCTCTGGGGCCAACGTCCTGACTTTC. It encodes CASSQTLGSSGANVLTF.

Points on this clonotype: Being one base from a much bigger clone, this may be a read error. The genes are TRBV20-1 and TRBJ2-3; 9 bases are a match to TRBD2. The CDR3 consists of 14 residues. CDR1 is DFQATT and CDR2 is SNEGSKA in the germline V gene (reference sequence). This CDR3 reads CTPSSGKIADTQYF. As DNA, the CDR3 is TGCACTCCATCTAGCGGGAAGATCGCAGATACGCAGTATTTT.

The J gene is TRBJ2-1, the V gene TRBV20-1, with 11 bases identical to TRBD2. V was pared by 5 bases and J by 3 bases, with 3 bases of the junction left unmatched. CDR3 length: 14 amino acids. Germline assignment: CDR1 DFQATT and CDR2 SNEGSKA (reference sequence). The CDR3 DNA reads TGCAGTGCTGCACTAGCGGGGGACTACAATGAGCAGTTCTTC. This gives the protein CSAALAGDYNEQFF.

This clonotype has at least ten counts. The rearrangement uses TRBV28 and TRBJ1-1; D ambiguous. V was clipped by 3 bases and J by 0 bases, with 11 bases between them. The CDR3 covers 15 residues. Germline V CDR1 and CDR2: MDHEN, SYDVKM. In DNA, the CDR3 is TGTGCCAGCAGTTTTCCGGGTTCAGTGAACACTGAAGCTTTCTTT. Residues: CASSFPGSVNTEAFF. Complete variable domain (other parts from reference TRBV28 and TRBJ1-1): DVKVTQSSRYLVKRTGEKVFLECVQDMDHENMFWYRQDPGLGLRLIYFSYDVKMKEKGDIPEGYSVSREKKERFSLILESASTNQTSMYLCASSFPGSVNTEAFFGQGTRLTVV.

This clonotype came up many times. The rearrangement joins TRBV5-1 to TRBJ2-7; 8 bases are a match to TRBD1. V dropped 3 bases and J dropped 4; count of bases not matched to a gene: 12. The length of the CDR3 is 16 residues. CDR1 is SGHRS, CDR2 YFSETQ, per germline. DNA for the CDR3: TGCGCCAGCAGCTCGCGACCGGACAGGGCCCTATACGAGCAGTACTTC. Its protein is CASSSRPDRALYEQYF.

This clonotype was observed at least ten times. CDR3 loop: CSAPRLGTGGSNQPQHF. The CDR3 nucleotides are TGCAGTGCTCCCCGTCTGGGTACGGGAGGTAGCAATCAGCCCCAGCATTTT. This chain connects TRBV20-1 to TRBJ1-5; D is unclear. The CDR3 totals 17 residues. Germline V gene lookup returns CDR1 DFQATT and CDR2 SNEGSKA (reference sequence). The ends were cut back, 5 bases at V and 0 bases at J, with 20 bases in the middle.

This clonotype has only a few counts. CDR3 region: CSATGRIANTGELFF. In nucleotides, the CDR3 is TGCAGTGCTACGGGACGGATAGCGAACACCGGGGAGCTGTTTTTT. The chain is built from TRBV20-1 and TRBJ2-2; D may be TRBD1 or TRBD2 (5 bases each). V lost 4 bases, J lost 0 bases, and 12 bases lay in between. Germline values: CDR1 DFQATT, CDR2 SNEGSKA (reference sequence). This CDR3 spans 15 amino acids.

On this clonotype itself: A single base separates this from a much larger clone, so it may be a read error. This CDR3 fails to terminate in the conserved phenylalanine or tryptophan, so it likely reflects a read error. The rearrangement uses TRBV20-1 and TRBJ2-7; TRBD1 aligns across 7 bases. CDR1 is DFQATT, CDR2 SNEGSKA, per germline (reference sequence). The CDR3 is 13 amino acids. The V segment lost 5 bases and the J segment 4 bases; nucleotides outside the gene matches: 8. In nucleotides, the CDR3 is TGCAGTGCTTACGACGGCAGGGGGTACGAGCAGTACTCC. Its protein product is CSAYDGRGYEQYS.

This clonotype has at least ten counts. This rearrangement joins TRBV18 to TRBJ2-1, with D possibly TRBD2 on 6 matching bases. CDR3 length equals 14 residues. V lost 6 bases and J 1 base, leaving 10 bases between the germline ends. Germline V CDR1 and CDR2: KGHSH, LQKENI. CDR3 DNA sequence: TGTGCCAGCTCGGGAGGCAGATCCTACAATGAGCAGTTCTTC. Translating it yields CASSGGRSYNEQFF.

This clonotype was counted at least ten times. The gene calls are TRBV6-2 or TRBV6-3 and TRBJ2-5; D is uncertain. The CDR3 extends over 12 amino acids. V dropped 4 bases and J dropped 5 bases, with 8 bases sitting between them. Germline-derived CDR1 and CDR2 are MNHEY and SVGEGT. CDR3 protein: CASSLAPETQYF. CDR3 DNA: TGTGCCAGCAGTTTAGCTCCGGAGACCCAGTACTTC.

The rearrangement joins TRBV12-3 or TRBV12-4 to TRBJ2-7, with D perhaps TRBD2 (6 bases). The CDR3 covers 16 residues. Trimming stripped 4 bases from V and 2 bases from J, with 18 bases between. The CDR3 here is CASSYSGAGSPYEQYF. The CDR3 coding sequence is TGTGCCAGCAGTTATAGCGGCGCGGGGTCCCCCTACGAGCAGTACTTC.

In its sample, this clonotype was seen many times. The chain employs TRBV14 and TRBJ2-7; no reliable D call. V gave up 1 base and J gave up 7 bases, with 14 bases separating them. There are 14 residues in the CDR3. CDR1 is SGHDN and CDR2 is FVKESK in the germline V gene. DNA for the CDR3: TGTGCCAGCAGCCAAGGCGTAAACAAGGGTGAGCAGTACTTC. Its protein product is CASSQGVNKGEQYF.

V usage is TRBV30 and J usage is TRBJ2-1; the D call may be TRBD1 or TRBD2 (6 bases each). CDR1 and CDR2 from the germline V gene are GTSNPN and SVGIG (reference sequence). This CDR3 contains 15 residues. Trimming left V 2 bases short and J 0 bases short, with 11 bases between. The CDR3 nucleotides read TGTGCCTGGAGTCGAGGGGGGAGCTCCTACAATGAGCAGTTCTTC. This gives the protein CAWSRGGSSYNEQFF.

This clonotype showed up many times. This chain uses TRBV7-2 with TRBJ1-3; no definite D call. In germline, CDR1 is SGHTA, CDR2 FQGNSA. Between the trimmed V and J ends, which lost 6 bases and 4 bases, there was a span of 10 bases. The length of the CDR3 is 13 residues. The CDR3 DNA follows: TGTGCCAGCAGGCAGGTCGGAGGAAACACCATATATTTT. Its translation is CASRQVGGNTIYF.

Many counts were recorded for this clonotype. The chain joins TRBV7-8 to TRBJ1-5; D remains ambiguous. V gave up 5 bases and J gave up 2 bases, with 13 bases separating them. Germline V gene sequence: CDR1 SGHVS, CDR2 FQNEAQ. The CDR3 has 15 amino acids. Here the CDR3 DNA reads TGTGCCAGCAGCCCAGTCCGAGCGGGCAATCAGCCCCAGCATTTT. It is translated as CASSPVRAGNQPQHF.

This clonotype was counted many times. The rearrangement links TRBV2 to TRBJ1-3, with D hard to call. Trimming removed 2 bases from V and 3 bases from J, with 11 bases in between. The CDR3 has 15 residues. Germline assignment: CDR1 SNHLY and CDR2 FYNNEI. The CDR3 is CASSEFRAGGNTIYF. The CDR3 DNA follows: TGTGCCAGCAGTGAATTCCGGGCAGGTGGAAACACCATATATTTT.

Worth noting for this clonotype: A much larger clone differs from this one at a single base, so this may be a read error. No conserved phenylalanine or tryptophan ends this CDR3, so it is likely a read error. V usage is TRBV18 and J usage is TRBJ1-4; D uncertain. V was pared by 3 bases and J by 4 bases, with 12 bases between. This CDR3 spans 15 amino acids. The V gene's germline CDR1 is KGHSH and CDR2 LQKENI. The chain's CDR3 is CASSPLEGNNEKLFL. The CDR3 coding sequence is TGTGCCAGCTCACCCCTGGAGGGAAATAATGAAAAACTGTTTCTT.

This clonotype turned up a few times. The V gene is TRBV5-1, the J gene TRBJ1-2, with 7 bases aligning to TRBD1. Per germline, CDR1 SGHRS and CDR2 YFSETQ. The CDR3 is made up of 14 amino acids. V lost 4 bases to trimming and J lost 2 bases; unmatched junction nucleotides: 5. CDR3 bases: TGCGCCAGCAGCGCAGGGACAGACAACTATGGCTACACCTTC. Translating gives CASSAGTDNYGYTF.

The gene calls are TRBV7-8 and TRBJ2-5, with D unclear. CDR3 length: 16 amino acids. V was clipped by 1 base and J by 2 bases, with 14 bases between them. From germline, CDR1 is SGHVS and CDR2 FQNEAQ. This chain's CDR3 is CASSLGGIRQQETQYF. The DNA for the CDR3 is TGTGCCAGCAGCTTAGGTGGGATACGGCAACAAGAGACCCAGTACTTC.

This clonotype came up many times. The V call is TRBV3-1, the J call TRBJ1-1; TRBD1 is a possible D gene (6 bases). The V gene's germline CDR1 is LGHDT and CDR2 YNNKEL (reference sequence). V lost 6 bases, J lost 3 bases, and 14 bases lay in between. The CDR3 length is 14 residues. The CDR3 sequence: CASRIRTEHTEAFF. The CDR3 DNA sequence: TGTGCCAGCAGGATTAGGACAGAACACACTGAAGCTTTCTTT.